The clone carrying this T cell receptor beta chain was counted many times. Antigen specificity is unknown. V lost 0 bases to trimming and J lost 5 bases; unmatched junction nucleotides: 9. This CDR3 spans 16 amino acids. The germline gives CDR1 MNHEY, CDR2 SMNVEV (reference sequence). The record originates from a study of regulatory T cells in long-lasting Graves disease. Overall study context: Those with persistent Graves' disease had received antithyroid drugs for over 5 years with positive TSH receptor antibodies. Study-wide findings and caveats: The TCR repertoire of persistent Graves' patients was less diverse than that of newly diagnosed ones.

Library construction for TCR beta used iRepertoire HTBI primers and Arm-PCR of CDR3 regions. MiXCR was run by TCRdb on the multiplex PCR reads, yielding one entry per CDR3 protein. Of about 660,000 distinct CDR3 sequences in the sample, around 30% were seen once. Described time point: persistent/refractory GD, antithyroid drugs over 5 years with positive TRAb. The TCR library used RNA extracted from PBMCs. The rearrangement uses TRBV27 and TRBJ1-2; TRBD1 aligns across 7 bases. The sample here was peripheral blood mononuclear cells (PBMCs), taken when the disease was refractory, from a patient treated with antithyroid drugs. This receptor was obtained from a female donor with Graves disease. CDR3 residues: CASSLSARGPFYGYTF. The CDR3, as DNA: TGTGCCAGCAGTTTATCGGCGAGGGGGCCCTTTTATGGCTACACCTTC.